This passage covers 8 T cell receptor beta chains from one sample sequenced in a study of cytomegalovirus exposure and HLA in healthy donors. The PCR was carried out with 60 Vbeta primers and 13 Jbeta primers. TCRdb's table, derived via immunoSEQ multiplex PCR, lists solely in-frame clones and lacks some. Found here are tens of thousands of clones, approximately 81% of them singletons; the top ten hold around 9.3%. Sequencing used PBMCs. The source is a woman aged 40-49 years in good health and CMV-seropositive.

V is TRBV7-2 and J is TRBJ1-2, with D perhaps matching TRBD1 (6 bases). Germline lookup yields CDR1 SGHTA and CDR2 FQGNSA. The CDR3 is 14 residues long. The V end was cut by 0 bases, the J end by 8 bases, with 13 bases between. This CDR3 reads CASSLAAAGEGYTF. The DNA of the CDR3 is TGTGCCAGCAGCTTAGCGGCGGCAGGGGAGGGCTACACCTTC.

The chain employs TRBV10-3 and TRBJ2-7; D is unclear. Per germline, CDR1 ENHRY and CDR2 SYGVKD. The CDR3 length is 13 residues. V lost 2 bases to trimming and J lost 5 bases, with 10 bases between them. The CDR3 spells CAISEGLRDEQYF. The CDR3 region has the DNA TGTGCCATCAGTGAGGGTTTACGGGACGAGCAGTACTTC.

The rearrangement links TRBV28 to TRBJ2-5; maybe TRBD1 (6 bases). Germline CDR1 reads MDHEN; CDR2 reads SYDVKM. V lost 3 bases, J lost 1 base, and 12 bases lay in between. The length of the CDR3 is 15 residues. The CDR3 DNA is TGTGCCAGCAGTTTCGGACAGAGACCCCAAGAGACCCAGTACTTC. Translated, it gives CASSFGQRPQETQYF.

The chain links TRBV28 to TRBJ1-2; perhaps TRBD1 as D (5 bases). The CDR3 spans 13 residues. Between the trimmed V and J ends, which lost 6 bases and 4 bases, there was a span of 12 bases. Per the germline V gene, CDR1 is MDHEN and CDR2 is SYDVKM. CDR3 in amino acids: CASRLGGGYGYTF. The CDR3 bases are TGTGCCAGCAGACTGGGGGGTGGCTATGGCTACACCTTC.

The V call is TRBV18, the J call TRBJ1-6, with D maybe TRBD1 (5 bases). This CDR3 is built from 15 residues. Trimming took 0 bases from V and 8 from J, leaving 11 bases between them. In germline, CDR1 is KGHSH, CDR2 LQKENI. CDR3 sequence: CASSPPGTTDSPLHF. DNA for the CDR3: TGTGCCAGCTCACCACCCGGGACTACTGATTCACCCCTCCACTTT.

This clone appeared once. The chain links TRBV27 to TRBJ1-2, with 12 bases matching TRBD1. Germline V gives CDR1 MNHEY, CDR2 SMNVEV (reference sequence). CDR3 length equals 15 residues. Trimming removed 6 bases from V and 4 bases from J; junction bases left unmatched: 6. CDR3 nucleotide sequence: TGTGCCAGCAGACCGGGACAGGGGGCGTTCTATGGCTACACCTTC. Translating it yields CASRPGQGAFYGYTF.

The chain links TRBV6-6 to TRBJ1-3, with D tentatively TRBD1 (6 bases). The CDR3 spans 16 residues. Germline CDR1 reads MNHNY; CDR2 reads SVGAGI (reference sequence). V dropped 0 bases and J dropped 3 bases, with 12 bases sitting between them. The CDR3 here is CASSYSKAGDGNTIYF. The CDR3 DNA reads TGTGCCAGCAGTTACTCGAAGGCAGGGGATGGAAACACCATATATTTT.

The V call is TRBV7-3, the J call TRBJ2-5; tentative D call: TRBD2 (7 bases). Germline assignment: CDR1 SGHTA and CDR2 FQGTGA. The CDR3 runs to 16 residues. With 1 base removed from V and 2 bases from J, the gap between germline ends came to 14 bases. The DNA for the CDR3 is TGTGCCAGCAGCTTAAAGGGGCGGGGGCAGCAAGAGACCCAGTACTTC. The encoded protein is CASSLKGRGQQETQYF.